A selection of T cell receptor beta chains follows, all from one sample in a study of blood T cells in healthy people across ages. TCRdb reanalysed the 5' RACE reads using MiXCR and keeps one entry per CDR3 protein. The sample consists of around 1,700,000 distinct CDR3 sequences, approximately 28% of them appearing once. The sequenced material came from blood. The receptors come from a woman aged 25 to 39 in good health. CDR3s include the opening cysteine and the closing phenylalanine or tryptophan. D genes are given only for firm matches. A row's size may be missing; if present it is once, few, many or a size class.

cdr3_nt: TGTGCCAGCAGCTTCCGGGACAGCACCGGGGAGCTGTTTTTT
cdr3_aa: CASSFRDSTGELFF
clone_size: .
v_call: TRBV7-2
j_call: TRBJ2-2
d_call: TRBD1

cdr3_nt: TGTGCCAGCAGCCCCCAATTTTCCAGGGCAGAGGCCCAGTACTTC
cdr3_aa: CASSPQFSRAEAQYF
clone_size: few
v_call: TRBV11-2
j_call: TRBJ2-5
d_call: .

cdr3_nt: TGCAGTGCCCCCAAGGTCGGGCTCAATGAGCAGTTCTTC
cdr3_aa: CSAPKVGLNEQFF
clone_size: .
v_call: TRBV20-1
j_call: TRBJ2-1
d_call: .

cdr3_nt: TGTGCCACTTCCTCTAGGATCCGGGAGCAGTACTTC
cdr3_aa: CATSSRIREQYF
clone_size: .
v_call: TRBV10-3
j_call: TRBJ2-5
d_call: .

cdr3_nt: TGCAGCTCTACTAGCGGGGGGATCCAAGAGACCCAGTACTTC
cdr3_aa: CSSTSGGIQETQYF
clone_size: many
v_call: TRBV29-1
j_call: TRBJ2-5
d_call: TRBD2

cdr3_nt: TGCGCCAGCAGCCAAGAGAGACAGGCAGGGGGTGGGGAGCAGTACTTC
cdr3_aa: CASSQERQAGGGEQYF
clone_size: .
v_call: TRBV4-3
j_call: TRBJ2-5
d_call: TRBD1

cdr3_nt: TGTGCCTGGAATGTAGGGACAGCTTACGAGCAGTACTTC
cdr3_aa: CAWNVGTAYEQYF
clone_size: .
v_call: TRBV30
j_call: TRBJ2-7
d_call: TRBD1

cdr3_nt: TGCAGTGCTAGGGAACTAGCGGGGGACTCCCGTCCCGCGCAGTATTTT
cdr3_aa: CSARELAGDSRPAQYF
clone_size: few
v_call: TRBV20-1
j_call: TRBJ2-3
d_call: TRBD2

cdr3_nt: TGTGCCAGCACCTATAGCGGGGGTCCCGAGGGTGAGCAGTTCTTC
cdr3_aa: CASTYSGGPEGEQFF
clone_size: .
v_call: TRBV9
j_call: TRBJ2-1
d_call: TRBD2

cdr3_nt: TGTGCCAGCAGACTCGGGGCGGTAGGAGCTTTCTTT
cdr3_aa: CASRLGAVGAFF
clone_size: few
v_call: TRBV6-2/TRBV6-3
j_call: TRBJ1-1
d_call: .

cdr3_nt: TGTGCCAGCTCACCACCGGGAGGGCTAGATGCCTACGAGCAGTACTTC
cdr3_aa: CASSPPGGLDAYEQYF
clone_size: few
v_call: TRBV18
j_call: TRBJ2-7
d_call: TRBD2

cdr3_nt: TGTGCCAGCAGTTTATATCGGGATAACTATGGCTACACCTTC
cdr3_aa: CASSLYRDNYGYTF
clone_size: many
v_call: TRBV27
j_call: TRBJ1-2
d_call: .

cdr3_nt: TGCGCCAGCAGCTTGGCCGGACAGCCCTACTATGGCTACACCTTC
cdr3_aa: CASSLAGQPYYGYTF
clone_size: few
v_call: TRBV5-1
j_call: TRBJ1-2
d_call: .

cdr3_nt: TGTGCCAGCAGCAGGCAGACTAGCGGGGGTCTTCCGTACGAGCAGTACTTC
cdr3_aa: CASSRQTSGGLPYEQYF
clone_size: .
v_call: TRBV5-5
j_call: TRBJ2-7
d_call: TRBD2

cdr3_nt: TGTGCCAGCAGCCCGTCGCGGGGCGCTTCTGAAAAACTGTTTTTT
cdr3_aa: CASSPSRGASEKLFF
clone_size: .
v_call: TRBV5-6
j_call: TRBJ1-4
d_call: .

cdr3_nt: TGCGCCAGCAGAGGACAAAACTACAATGAGCAGTTCTTC
cdr3_aa: CASRGQNYNEQFF
clone_size: .
v_call: TRBV5-1
j_call: TRBJ2-1
d_call: .

cdr3_nt: TGTGCCAGCAGCCCTGGGGCAGGGACAGGTCCCCGAAATGAGCAGTACTTC
cdr3_aa: CASSPGAGTGPRNEQYF
clone_size: once
v_call: TRBV7-8
j_call: TRBJ2-5
d_call: TRBD1

cdr3_nt: TGTGCCAGCAGTTACTCGGGACAGACCACTTCACCCCTCCACTTT
cdr3_aa: CASSYSGQTTSPLHF
clone_size: few
v_call: TRBV6-5
j_call: TRBJ1-6
d_call: TRBD1

cdr3_nt: TGTGCCAGCGACCGGCAAGGAGAGACCCAGTACTTC
cdr3_aa: CASDRQGETQYF
clone_size: many
v_call: TRBV7-2
j_call: TRBJ2-5
d_call: .

cdr3_nt: TGTGCCAGCAGTTCCACGACCGGGACAGGGAGGGAAAAACTGTTTTTT
cdr3_aa: CASSSTTGTGREKLFF
clone_size: .
v_call: TRBV27
j_call: TRBJ1-4
d_call: TRBD1

cdr3_nt: TGTGTCAGCAGCGCTGACAGGGAATACGAGCAGTACTTC
cdr3_aa: CVSSADREYEQYF
clone_size: .
v_call: TRBV9
j_call: TRBJ2-7
d_call: TRBD1

cdr3_nt: TGTGCCAGCTCACCTTCCGCTGGGACCCAGTACTTC
cdr3_aa: CASSPSAGTQYF
clone_size: .
v_call: TRBV18
j_call: TRBJ2-5
d_call: .

cdr3_nt: TGCAGTGCTAGAGATATTACCGTGGGGTACGAGCAGTACTTC
cdr3_aa: CSARDITVGYEQYF
clone_size: .
v_call: TRBV20-1
j_call: TRBJ2-7
d_call: .

cdr3_nt: TGCAGTGCTAGAGATCGCAGGGTAGGGGGGGCAATGTTAGGCTCCTACGAGCAGTACTTC
cdr3_aa: CSARDRRVGGAMLGSYEQYF
clone_size: many
v_call: TRBV20-1
j_call: TRBJ2-7
d_call: .

cdr3_nt: TGTGCCACCAGTGACCCCCCTAGCGGTCAAGAGACCCAGTACTTC
cdr3_aa: CATSDPPSGQETQYF
clone_size: .
v_call: TRBV24-1
j_call: TRBJ2-5
d_call: TRBD2